The 18 T cell receptor beta chains reported below all come from one sample, sequenced in a study of shared clonotypes between healthy human individuals. TCRdb keeps only in-frame clones here, not all; method: immunoSEQ multiplex PCR. The table lists over 2 million clones, 85% to 95% of them singletons, with roughly 0.13% in the top ten. Sample: naive CD4+ T cells sorted from blood. Documented subset: CD45RA+ positively selected. Receptors originate from a man in his late teens or twenties in good health.

The chain has TRBV2 and TRBJ2-7; D is ambiguous. Germline CDR1 and CDR2: SNHLY and FYNNEI. This CDR3 comprises 15 residues. Trimming shortened V by 4 bases and J by 1 base, and 14 bases separated the two germline ends. The CDR3 DNA follows: TGTGCCAGCAGTGTTGGCCGGAAGGCGTCCTACGAGCAGTACTTC. Protein: CASSVGRKASYEQYF.

The chain combines TRBV20-1 with TRBJ2-6; D unclear. Per germline, CDR1 DFQATT and CDR2 SNEGSKA (reference sequence). The CDR3 is 11 amino acids. Trimming removed 5 bases from V and 3 bases from J, with 2 bases in between. This CDR3 is CSAYGANVLTF. The CDR3 DNA reads as TGCAGTGCTTATGGGGCCAACGTCCTGACTTTC.

The chain is built from TRBV6-1 and TRBJ2-7; unclear D gene. The CDR3 runs to 14 residues. V shed 0 bases and J shed 5 bases, with 11 bases lying between them. Per germline, CDR1 MNHNS and CDR2 SASEGT. Here the CDR3 DNA reads TGTGCCAGCAGTGAAGCGGCCAGTGGAAACGAGCAGTACTTC. Protein product: CASSEAASGNEQYF.

The chain has TRBV6-5 and TRBJ1-1, with TRBD1 matching over 9 bases. The CDR3 extends over 15 amino acids. Per germline, CDR1 MNHEY and CDR2 SVGAGI. Unmatched junction bases numbered 6, after V lost 7 bases and J lost 0 bases. The CDR3: CASNAQGAVNTEAFF. The CDR3 bases are TGTGCCAGCAATGCACAGGGGGCTGTGAACACTGAAGCTTTCTTT.

CDR3 residues: CASSDQGGGGETQYF. The CDR3 DNA reads as TGTGCCAGCAGTGACCAGGGAGGCGGGGGGGAGACCCAGTACTTC. V and J are TRBV2 and TRBJ2-5; the match to TRBD2 covers 8 bases. Germline CDR1 is SNHLY and CDR2 is FYNNEI. This CDR3 contains 15 residues. V gave up 3 bases and J gave up 5 bases; unmatched junction bases: 8.

CDR3: CASSPKSDGQETQYF. As DNA, the CDR3 is TGTGCCAGCTCACCAAAGTCGGACGGCCAAGAGACCCAGTACTTC. The chain joins TRBV18 to TRBJ2-5; D remains unclear. Trimming took 2 bases from V and 1 from J, leaving 11 bases between them. Germline V lookup: CDR1 KGHSH, CDR2 LQKENI. The CDR3 spans 15 residues.

The CDR3 sequence: CASSFPQGGDYGYTF. The DNA for the CDR3 is TGTGCCAGCAGCTTCCCTCAGGGGGGCGACTATGGCTACACCTTC. The chain uses TRBV21-1 and TRBJ1-2; the table's D call of TRBD1 was not tested on the DNA. TRBV21-1 is a listed pseudogene. CDR3 length: 15 residues.

To note about this clone: Other DNA sequences of this sample code for an identical CDR3. This chain links TRBV5-4 with TRBJ2-5; 11 bases map to TRBD2. J was trimmed by 2 bases and V by 0 bases; bases with no gene match: 3. The CDR3 spans 16 residues. Germline V gives CDR1 SGHNT, CDR2 YYREEE (reference sequence). CDR3 bases: TGTGCCAGCAGCTTGGGGACTAGCGGGTTACAAGAGACCCAGTACTTC. It codes for CASSLGTSGLQETQYF.

This CDR3 reads CASSSTGRGTGELFF. CDR3 sequence (DNA): TGCGCCAGCAGCTCGACAGGGCGAGGCACCGGGGAGCTGTTTTTT. The rearrangement joins TRBV5-1 to TRBJ2-2; 7 bases fit TRBD1. Germline V gene lookup returns CDR1 SGHRS and CDR2 YFSETQ. V lost 3 bases, J lost 4 bases, and 6 bases stayed unmatched. The CDR3 runs to 15 residues.

This chain joins TRBV5-1 and TRBJ2-7; maybe TRBD1 (6 bases). The CDR3 contains 14 residues. CDR1 SGHRS and CDR2 YFSETQ come from the germline V gene. Trimming shortened V by 4 bases and J by 3 bases, and 14 bases separated the two germline ends. CDR3 DNA sequence: TGCGCCAGCAGCCAGGACAGTGTAGGCTACGAGCAGTACTTC. Amino acid sequence: CASSQDSVGYEQYF.

The chain carries TRBV6-5 and TRBJ2-3; 9 bases align to TRBD2. The CDR3 totals 15 residues. Trimming took 3 bases from V and 7 from J; bases not matched to a gene: 8. From germline, CDR1 is MNHEY and CDR2 SVGAGI. CDR3 amino acids: CASSYSRGGENTQYF. The CDR3 coding sequence is TGTGCCAGCAGTTATTCTCGCGGGGGGGAAAATACGCAGTATTTT.

The rearrangement links TRBV30 to TRBJ2-7; D unclear. The CDR3 is made up of 15 amino acids. The germline gives CDR1 GTSNPN, CDR2 SVGIG (reference sequence). The V gene lost 4 bases and the J gene lost 1 base, with 17 bases spanning the gap. CDR3 nucleotide sequence: TGTGCCTGGACCCCCTCGGACCCACGGTCCTACGAGCAGTACTTC. Residues: CAWTPSDPRSYEQYF.

The gene calls are TRBV19 and TRBJ2-3; 8 positions match TRBD1. The CDR3 totals 14 residues. Trimming removed 5 bases from V and 8 bases from J; junction bases left unmatched: 9. Looked up from germline, CDR1 is LNHDA and CDR2 is SQIVND (reference sequence). CDR3 nucleotide sequence: TGTGCCAGTAGTGTGACAGGGGCCGAAGGTACGCAGTATTTT. The encoded protein is CASSVTGAEGTQYF.

The chain uses TRBV2 and TRBJ2-5; D remains ambiguous. V was cut by 8 bases and J by 5 bases, with 15 bases left in between. CDR1 is SNHLY, CDR2 FYNNEI, per germline. This CDR3 has 13 residues. The CDR3 DNA reads as TGTGCCAGCTGGTACCAGTTTGGGGAGACCCAGTACTTC. Translation: CASWYQFGETQYF.

V is TRBV4-3 and J is TRBJ2-2, with D hard to call. In germline, CDR1 is LGHNA, CDR2 YSLEER. The CDR3 totals 14 residues. With 4 bases removed from V and 1 base from J, the gap between germline ends came to 7 bases. CDR3 protein: CASSPLVNTGELFF. The CDR3 DNA reads as TGCGCCAGCAGCCCTTTGGTGAACACCGGGGAGCTGTTTTTT.

This sequence joins TRBV29-1 and TRBJ1-2; D unresolved. Germline CDR1 reads SQVTM; CDR2 reads ANQGSEA. V shed 5 bases and J shed 6 bases, with 7 bases lying between them. This CDR3 comprises 10 residues. The CDR3 region has the DNA TGCAGCGTTCAGTCTGATGGCTACACCTTC. It encodes CSVQSDGYTF.

The chain combines TRBV5-1 with TRBJ2-1; the match to TRBD1 covers 9 bases. The CDR3 has 15 residues. The V gene end was trimmed by 2 bases and the J gene end by 3 bases; junction bases not matched to a gene: 3. CDR1 is SGHRS, CDR2 YFSETQ, per germline. The CDR3 DNA follows: TGCGCCAGCAGCTTCCGGGGACAGGGCTACAATGAGCAGTTCTTC. Protein sequence: CASSFRGQGYNEQFF.

This chain uses TRBV7-2 with TRBJ1-1, with D uncertain. V lost 3 bases, J lost 1 base, and 6 bases lay in between. In germline, CDR1 is SGHTA, CDR2 FQGNSA. There are 13 residues in the CDR3. CDR3 coding DNA: TGTGCCAGCAGCTTTACTGCGAACACTGAAGCTTTCTTT. It codes for CASSFTANTEAFF.